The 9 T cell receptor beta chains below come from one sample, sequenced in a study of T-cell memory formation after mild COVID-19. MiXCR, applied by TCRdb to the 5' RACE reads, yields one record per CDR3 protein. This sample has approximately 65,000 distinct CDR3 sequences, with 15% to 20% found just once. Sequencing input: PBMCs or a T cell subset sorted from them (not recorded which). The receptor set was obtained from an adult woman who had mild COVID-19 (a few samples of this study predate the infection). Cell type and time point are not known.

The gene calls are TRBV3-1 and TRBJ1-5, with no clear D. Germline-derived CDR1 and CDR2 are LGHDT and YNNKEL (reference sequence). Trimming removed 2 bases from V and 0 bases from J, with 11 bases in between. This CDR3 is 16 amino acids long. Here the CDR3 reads CASSQREGSSNQPQHF. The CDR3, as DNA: TGTGCCAGCAGCCAAAGGGAAGGGTCTAGCAATCAGCCCCAGCATTTT.

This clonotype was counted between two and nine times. CDR3 in DNA: TGCGCCAGCAGCCCGGGACTAGGAAGCGCCGCCCCTTACGAGCAGTACTTC. It yields the protein CASSPGLGSAAPYEQYF. This sequence joins TRBV5-1 and TRBJ2-7, with 8 positions matching TRBD2. Germline V gene data show CDR1 as SGHRS and CDR2 as YFSETQ. This CDR3 contains 17 residues. Losses at the gene ends were 4 bases for V and 4 bases for J; bases not matched to a gene: 16.

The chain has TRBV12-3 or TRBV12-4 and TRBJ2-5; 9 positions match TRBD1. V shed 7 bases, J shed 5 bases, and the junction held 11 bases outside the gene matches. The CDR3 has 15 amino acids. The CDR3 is CASKLDRGATETQYF. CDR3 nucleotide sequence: TGTGCCAGCAAACTGGACAGGGGCGCGACGGAGACCCAGTACTTC.

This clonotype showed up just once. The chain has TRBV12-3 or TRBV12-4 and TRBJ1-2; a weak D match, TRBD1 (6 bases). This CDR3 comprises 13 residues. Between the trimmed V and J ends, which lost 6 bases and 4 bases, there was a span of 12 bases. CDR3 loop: CASSLDRFYGYTF. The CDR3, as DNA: TGTGCCAGCAGCCTCGACAGGTTCTATGGCTACACCTTC.

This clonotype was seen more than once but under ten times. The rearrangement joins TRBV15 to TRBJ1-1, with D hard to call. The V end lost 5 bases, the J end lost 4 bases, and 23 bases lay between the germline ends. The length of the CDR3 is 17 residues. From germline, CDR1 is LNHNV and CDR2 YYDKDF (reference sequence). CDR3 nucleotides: TGTGCCACCAGCCCGCACAGAGGATATTTCGATAGCACTGAAGCTTTCTTT. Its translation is CATSPHRGYFDSTEAFF.

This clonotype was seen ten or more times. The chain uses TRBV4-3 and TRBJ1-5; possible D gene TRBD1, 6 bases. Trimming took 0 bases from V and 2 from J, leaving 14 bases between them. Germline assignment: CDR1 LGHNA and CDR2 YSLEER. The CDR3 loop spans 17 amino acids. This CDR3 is CASSQDRAPGGNQPQHF. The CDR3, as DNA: TGCGCCAGCAGCCAAGATAGAGCCCCAGGGGGCAATCAGCCCCAGCATTTT.

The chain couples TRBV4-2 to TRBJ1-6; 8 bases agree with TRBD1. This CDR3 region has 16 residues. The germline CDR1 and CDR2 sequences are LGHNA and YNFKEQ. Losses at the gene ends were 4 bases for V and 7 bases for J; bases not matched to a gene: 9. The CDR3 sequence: CASSLGGGQENSPLHF. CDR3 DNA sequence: TGTGCCAGCAGCCTAGGTGGGGGACAGGAAAATTCACCCCTCCACTTT.

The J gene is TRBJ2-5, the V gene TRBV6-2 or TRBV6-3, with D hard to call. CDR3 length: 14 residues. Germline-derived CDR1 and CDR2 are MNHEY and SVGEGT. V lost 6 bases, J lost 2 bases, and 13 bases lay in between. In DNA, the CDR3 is TGTGCCAGCAGCCTGCTGGGTCTTCAAGAGACCCAGTACTTC. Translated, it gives CASSLLGLQETQYF.

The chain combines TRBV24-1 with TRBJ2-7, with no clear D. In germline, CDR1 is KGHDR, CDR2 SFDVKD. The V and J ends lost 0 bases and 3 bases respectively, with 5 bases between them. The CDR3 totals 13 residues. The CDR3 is CATSDLYSYEQYF. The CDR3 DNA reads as TGTGCCACCAGTGATTTGTACAGCTACGAGCAGTACTTC.